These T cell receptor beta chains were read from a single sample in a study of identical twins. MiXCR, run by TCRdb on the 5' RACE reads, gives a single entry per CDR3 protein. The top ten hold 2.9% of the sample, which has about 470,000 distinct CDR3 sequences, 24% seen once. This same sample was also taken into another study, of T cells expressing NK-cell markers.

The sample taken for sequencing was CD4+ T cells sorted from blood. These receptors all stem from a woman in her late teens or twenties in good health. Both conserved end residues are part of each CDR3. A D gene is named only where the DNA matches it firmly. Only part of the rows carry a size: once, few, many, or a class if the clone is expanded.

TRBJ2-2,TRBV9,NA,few,CASSVGGTTNTGELFF
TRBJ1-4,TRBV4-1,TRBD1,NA,CASSQGRDRGNEKLFF
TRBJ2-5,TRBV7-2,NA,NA,CASNRGTQETQYF
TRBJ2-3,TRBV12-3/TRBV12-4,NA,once,CASSSRARSADTQYF
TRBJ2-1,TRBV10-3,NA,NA,CAIQRGDNEQFF
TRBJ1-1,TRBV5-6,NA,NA,CAISPGRLVEAFF
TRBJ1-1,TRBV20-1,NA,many,CSARDQGNTEAFF
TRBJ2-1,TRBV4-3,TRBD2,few,CASSLLAGIGSYNEQFF
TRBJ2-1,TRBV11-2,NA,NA,CASSLDSRNHQFF
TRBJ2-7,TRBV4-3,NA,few,CASSQDSESGRWNF
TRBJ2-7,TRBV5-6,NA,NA,CASTPQRIEQYF
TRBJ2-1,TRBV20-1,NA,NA,CSAVRGGPYNEQFF
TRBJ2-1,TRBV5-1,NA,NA,CASSPGGTVGNEQFF
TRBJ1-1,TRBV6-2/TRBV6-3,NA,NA,CASSNAAAGAFF
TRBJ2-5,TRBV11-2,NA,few,CASSEGIQETQYF
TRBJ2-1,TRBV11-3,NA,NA,CASSPSTESNEQFF
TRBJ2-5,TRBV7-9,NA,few,CASSLWITAGGRDSQYF
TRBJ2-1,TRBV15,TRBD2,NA,CATRLAGLFSYNEQFF